Shown below are 8 T cell receptor beta chains from a single sample sequenced in a study of shared clonotypes between healthy human individuals. TCRdb's copy holds only in-frame clones and misses some; the assay was immunoSEQ multiplex PCR. The sample lists roughly 1,100,000 clones, roughly 70% occurring once. Sequenced: memory CD4+ T cells sorted from blood. Subset denoted: CD45RA-negative fraction. The receptors were sampled from a man younger than 30 in good health.

The chain employs TRBV4-3 and TRBJ2-5, with D possibly being TRBD1 or TRBD2 (5 bases each). Germline values: CDR1 LGHNA, CDR2 YSLEER. The V gene lost 0 bases and the J gene lost 5 bases, with 13 bases spanning the gap. The CDR3 is 15 amino acids. CDR3 nucleotides: TGCGCCAGCAGCCAAGAGTACAGTTGGGGGGAGACCCAGTACTTC. Translated, it gives CASSQEYSWGETQYF.

The rearrangement joins TRBV6-5 to TRBJ1-6; D is perhaps TRBD1 (6 bases). Germline lookup yields CDR1 MNHEY and CDR2 SVGAGI. The CDR3 consists of 15 residues. V was trimmed by 6 bases and J by 3 bases, leaving 12 bases between them. The CDR3 DNA sequence: TGTGCCAGCAGCATACAGGGACTCTATAATTCACCCCTCCACTTT. Translated, it gives CASSIQGLYNSPLHF.

There are many counts of this clone. Other DNA sequences in the same sample also yield this CDR3. For the CDR3, the DNA is TGTGCCAGCAGTTACCTTAGCACAGATACGCAGTATTTT. Its translation is CASSYLSTDTQYF. The rearrangement uses TRBV6-6 and TRBJ2-3; D gene unclear. This CDR3 is built from 13 residues. Looked up from germline, CDR1 is MNHNY and CDR2 is SVGAGI (reference sequence). The V end lost 2 bases, the J end lost 0 bases, and 3 bases lay between the germline ends.

Regarding this clone: The sample contains more than one DNA sequence encoding this CDR3. This chain uses TRBV18 with TRBJ2-5; D gene unclear. Germline lookup yields CDR1 KGHSH and CDR2 LQKENI. The CDR3 sequence is 13 residues long. Trimming cost V 0 bases and J 4 bases, with 6 bases left between them. The CDR3 is CASSPPSRETQYF. In nucleotides, the CDR3 is TGTGCCAGCTCACCACCGAGCCGAGAGACCCAGTACTTC.

The CDR3 sequence is CASSLGSGVKETQYF. The CDR3 coding sequence is TGCGCCAGCAGCTTGGGATCGGGGGTTAAAGAGACCCAGTACTTC. V is TRBV5-1 and J is TRBJ2-5, with D maybe TRBD2 (6 bases). The CDR3 runs 15 residues. With 0 bases removed from V and 3 bases from J, the gap between germline ends came to 12 bases. Germline lookup yields CDR1 SGHRS and CDR2 YFSETQ.

J is TRBJ1-1 and V is TRBV28; a weak D match, TRBD1 (6 bases). V gave up 2 bases and J gave up 0 bases, with 7 bases separating them. The germline CDR1 and CDR2 sequences are MDHEN and SYDVKM. The CDR3 runs 14 residues. The CDR3 DNA follows: TGTGCCAGCAGTTTAAGGACAGTGAACACTGAAGCTTTCTTT. Amino acids: CASSLRTVNTEAFF. The complete variable domain, with remaining parts taken from reference TRBV28 and TRBJ1-1, reads DVKVTQSSRYLVKRTGEKVFLECVQDMDHENMFWYRQDPGLGLRLIYFSYDVKMKEKGDIPEGYSVSREKKERFSLILESASTNQTSMYLCASSLRTVNTEAFFGQGTRLTVV.

Regarding this clone: Other DNA sequences in this specimen translate into the identical CDR3. The genes are TRBV2 and TRBJ1-1; D not resolved. Germline V gene lookup returns CDR1 SNHLY and CDR2 FYNNEI. The CDR3 sequence is 13 residues long. V was pared by 3 bases and J by 0 bases, with 5 bases between. The CDR3 reads CASSEGMNTEAFF. The CDR3 DNA reads TGTGCCAGCAGTGAGGGGATGAACACTGAAGCTTTCTTT.

The chain has TRBV15 and TRBJ1-6, with 7 bases aligning to TRBD1. V was pared by 1 base and J by 8 bases, with 2 bases of the junction left unmatched. Germline loops: CDR1 LNHNV, CDR2 YYDKDF (reference sequence). The CDR3 runs to 14 residues. The CDR3 DNA reads TGTGCCACCAGCAGAGGAGACAGGGATTCACCCCTCCACTTT. Translating gives CATSRGDRDSPLHF.